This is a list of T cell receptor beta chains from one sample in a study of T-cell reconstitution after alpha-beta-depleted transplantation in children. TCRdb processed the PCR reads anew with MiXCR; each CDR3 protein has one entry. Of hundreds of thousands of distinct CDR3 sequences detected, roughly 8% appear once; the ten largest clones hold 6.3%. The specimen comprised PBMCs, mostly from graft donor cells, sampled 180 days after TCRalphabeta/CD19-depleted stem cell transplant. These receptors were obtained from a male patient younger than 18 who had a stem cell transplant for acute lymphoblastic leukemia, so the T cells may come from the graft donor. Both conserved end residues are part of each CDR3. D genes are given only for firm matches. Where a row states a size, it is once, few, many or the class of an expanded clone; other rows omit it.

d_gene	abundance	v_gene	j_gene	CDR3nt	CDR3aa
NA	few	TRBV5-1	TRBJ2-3	TGCGCCAGCAGAACCCACTCGGGGGACACTAGCACAGATACGCAGTATTTT	CASRTHSGDTSTDTQYF
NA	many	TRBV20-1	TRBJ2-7	TGCAGTGCCCTATATCCCATCGGGACTTATTTAATGAGCTCCTACGAGCAGTACTTC	CSALYPIGTYLMSSYEQYF
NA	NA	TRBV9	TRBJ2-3	TGTGCCAGCAGCGGCGACCCGGGACTGGTTACGCAGTATTTT	CASSGDPGLVTQYF
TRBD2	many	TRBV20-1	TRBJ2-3	TGCAGTGCTAGAGGGCGGGGGGGCACAGATACGCAGTATTTT	CSARGRGGTDTQYF
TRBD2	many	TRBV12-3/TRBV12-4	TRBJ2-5	TGTGCCAGCAGTTTAATTATACTAGCGGGGGGGGAAGAGACCCAGTACTTC	CASSLIILAGGEETQYF
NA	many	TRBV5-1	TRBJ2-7	TGCGCCAACCTCTTATGGAGGGGCCACGAGCAGTACTTC	CANLLWRGHEQYF
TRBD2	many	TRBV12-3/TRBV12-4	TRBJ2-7	TGTGCCAGCAGAGAAGCGGGGGGGCCCTACGAGCAGTACTTC	CASREAGGPYEQYF
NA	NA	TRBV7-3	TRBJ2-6	TGTGCCTGCAGCTTAAGGGGCAGCCCCTCTGGGGCCAACGTCCTGACTTTC	CACSLRGSPSGANVLTF
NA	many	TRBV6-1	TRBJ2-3	TGTGCCAGCAGGGTCGGACGGGAGTTAGGTACAGATACGCAGTATTTT	CASRVGRELGTDTQYF
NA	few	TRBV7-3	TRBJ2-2	TGTGCCAGCAGCTTGAGGACTGCGGGAACGGCGGGCCCCGGGGAGCTGTTTTTT	CASSLRTAGTAGPGELFF
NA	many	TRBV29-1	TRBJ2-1	TGCAGCGTTGAAATCCAGGGGAGCTCCTACAATGAGCAGTTCTTC	CSVEIQGSSYNEQFF
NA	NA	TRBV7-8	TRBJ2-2	TGTGCCAGCATTAGGGTTGGGGCGGCGAACACCGGGGAGCTGTTTTTT	CASIRVGAANTGELFF
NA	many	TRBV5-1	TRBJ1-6	TGCGCCAGCAGGGCAGACAATCCACCCCTCCACTTT	CASRADNPPLHF
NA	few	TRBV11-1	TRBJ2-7	TGTGCCAGCAGCTCCCCTCGGGGGTTGTCCCCAGTGCCCTACGAGCAGTACTTC	CASSSPRGLSPVPYEQYF